A selection of T cell receptor beta chains follows, all from one sample in a study of T cell responses to AZD1222 COVID-19 vaccine. Assay: immunoSEQ multiplex PCR; the TCRdb copy retains only in-frame clones and omits some. The table includes over 130,000 clones, 70% to 90% detected once. Sample: peripheral blood, taken on day 0 of AZD1222 vaccination. The receptor set was obtained from an adult in good health. The conserved cysteine and the conserved F or W are not part of the CDR3 here.

j_call v_call cdr3_aa
TRBJ1-1 TRBV10-3 AIKEGTDTEAF
TRBJ2-7 TRBV19 ASSYDPTGLTYEQY
TRBJ1-1 TRBV27 ASTSGENTEAF
TRBJ1-5 TRBV9 ASSQGGNSNQPQH
TRBJ2-1 TRBV30 AWSRLAGTYNEQF
TRBJ2-3 TRBV11-2 ASSQWVEWVVTDTQY
TRBJ1-2 TRBV2 ASSEEARIGYGYT
TRBJ2-3 TRBV11-2 ASSLVAASGPTDTQY
TRBJ2-7 TRBV19 ASSPGTSDLYEQY
TRBJ2-1 TRBV30 AWSAGNEQF
TRBJ2-1 TRBV4-3 ASSQDWAPLRQF
TRBJ2-6 TRBV9 ASSVGGSTGANVLT
TRBJ2-7 TRBV4-3 ASSQSLLAGEQY
TRBJ1-2 TRBV30 AWSVRIPPRDGYT
TRBJ1-2 TRBV7-2 ASSLTGRHGYT
TRBJ1-2 TRBV6-5 ASSYSGDGGYGYT
TRBJ2-1 TRBV7-9 ASSLRRGGNNEQF
TRBJ1-2 TRBV10-3 AIPDEGPAPNYGYT
TRBJ1-2 TRBV1 TSSLLGKRLNYGYT
TRBJ2-2 TRBV10-3 AIKTVTNTGELF